The rows below give T cell receptor beta chains drawn from one sample of a study of graft-versus-host responses after intestinal transplantation. Measured with immunoSEQ multiplex PCR; TCRdb has only the in-frame clones, and not every one. The table has about 88,000 clones, 91% seen once. Antigen specificity for these receptors is unknown. This specimen consisted of unstimulated CD4+ T cells sorted from spleen or lymph node cells, obtained before transplant. All receptors come from a human donor who was the organ donor for an intestinal transplant. The CDR3 runs from the conserved cysteine through the conserved F or W.

>TRBJ1-2|TRBV6-1
CASSARTGGGYTF
>TRBJ2-3|TRBV13
CASSPPGLAGSDTQYF
>TRBJ2-7|TRBV5-4
CASSLEPTNYEQYF
>TRBJ2-7|TRBV11-2
CASSLEGGGSYEQYF
>TRBJ2-1|TRBV7-3
CASSLSGLAGGDEQFF
>TRBJ2-3|TRBV27
CASSLLVAGSTDTQYF
>TRBJ2-2|TRBV9
CASSYRDWLTGELFF
>TRBJ2-7|TRBV28
CASRPGQEFPYEQYF
>TRBJ2-1|TRBV28
CASSLSTSGPYNEQFF
>TRBJ1-2|TRBV19
CASSTADRVNYGYTF
>TRBJ1-2|TRBV28
CASSTRGQSFYGYTF
>TRBJ2-5|TRBV5-8
CASSLDRRETQYF
>TRBJ1-2|TRBV7-9
CASSIDRGYGYTF